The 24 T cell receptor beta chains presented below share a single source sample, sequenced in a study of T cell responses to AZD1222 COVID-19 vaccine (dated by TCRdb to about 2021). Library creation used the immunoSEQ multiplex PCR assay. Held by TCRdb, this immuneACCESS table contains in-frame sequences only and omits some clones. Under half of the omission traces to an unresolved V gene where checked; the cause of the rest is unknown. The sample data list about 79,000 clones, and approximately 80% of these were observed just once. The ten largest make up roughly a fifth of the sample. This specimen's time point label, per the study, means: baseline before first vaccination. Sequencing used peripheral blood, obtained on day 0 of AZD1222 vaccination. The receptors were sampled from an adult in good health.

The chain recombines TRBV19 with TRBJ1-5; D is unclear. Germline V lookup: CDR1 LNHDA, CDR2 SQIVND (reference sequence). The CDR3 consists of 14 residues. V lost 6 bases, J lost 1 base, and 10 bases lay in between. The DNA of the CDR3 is TGTGCCAGTAGGTCCACAGTGAGCAATCAGCCCCAGCATTTT. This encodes CASRSTVSNQPQHF.

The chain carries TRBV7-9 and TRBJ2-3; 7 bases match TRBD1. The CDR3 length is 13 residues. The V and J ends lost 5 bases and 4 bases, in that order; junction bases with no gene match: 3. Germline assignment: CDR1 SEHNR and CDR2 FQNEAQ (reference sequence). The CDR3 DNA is TGTGCCAGCAGCCATACAGGGGCAGATACGCAGTATTTT. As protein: CASSHTGADTQYF. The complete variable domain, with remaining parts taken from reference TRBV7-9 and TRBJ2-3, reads DTGVSQNPRHKITKRGQNVTFRCDPISEHNRLYWYRQTLGQGPEFLTYFQNEAQLEKSRLLSDRFSAERPKGSFSTLEIQRTEQGDSAMYLCASSHTGADTQYFGPGTRLTVL.

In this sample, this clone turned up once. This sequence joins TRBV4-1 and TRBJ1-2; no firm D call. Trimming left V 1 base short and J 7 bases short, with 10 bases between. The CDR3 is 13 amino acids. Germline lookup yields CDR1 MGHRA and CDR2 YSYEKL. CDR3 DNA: TGCGCCAGCAGCCAAGTCGAGAGGGCTGGCTACACCTTC. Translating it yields CASSQVERAGYTF.

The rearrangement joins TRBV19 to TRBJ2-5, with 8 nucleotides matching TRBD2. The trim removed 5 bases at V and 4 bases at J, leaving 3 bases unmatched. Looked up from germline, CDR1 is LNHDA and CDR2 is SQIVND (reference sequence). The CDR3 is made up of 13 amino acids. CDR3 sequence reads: CASSPTSGETQYF. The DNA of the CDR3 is TGTGCCAGTAGTCCCACTAGCGGAGAGACCCAGTACTTC.

For the CDR3, the DNA is TGTGCCAGCAGTCTGGGACAGGGGGGAGGCTACACCTTC. Translation: CASSLGQGGGYTF. The chain links TRBV12-3 or TRBV12-4 to TRBJ1-2, with TRBD1 matching 11 bases. This CDR3 has 13 amino acids. Trimming at V came to 5 bases and at J to 8 bases, leaving 4 bases not matched to a gene.

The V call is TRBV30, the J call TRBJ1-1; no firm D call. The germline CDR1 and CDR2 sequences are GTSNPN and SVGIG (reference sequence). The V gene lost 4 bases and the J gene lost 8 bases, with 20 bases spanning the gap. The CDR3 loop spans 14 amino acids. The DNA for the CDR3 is TGTGCCTGGACCGGTGGTCTCGCGAGTGGGGAAGCTTTCTTT. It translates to CAWTGGLASGEAFF.

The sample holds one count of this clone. The CDR3 region is CASSPNGFPETQYF. The CDR3 DNA follows: TGTGCCAGCAGCCCCAACGGCTTTCCAGAGACCCAGTACTTC. The chain has TRBV9 and TRBJ2-5; D remains unclear. Germline-derived CDR1 and CDR2 are SGDLS and YYNGEE. The CDR3 runs 14 residues. Trimming pared 4 bases from V and 4 bases from J, leaving 14 bases between. Full variable domain (rest looked up from reference TRBV9 and TRBJ2-5): DSGVTQTPKHLITATGQRVTLRCSPRSGDLSVYWYQQSLDQGLQFLIQYYNGEERAKGNILERFSAQQFPDLHSELNLSSLELGDSALYFCASSPNGFPETQYFGPGTRLLVL.

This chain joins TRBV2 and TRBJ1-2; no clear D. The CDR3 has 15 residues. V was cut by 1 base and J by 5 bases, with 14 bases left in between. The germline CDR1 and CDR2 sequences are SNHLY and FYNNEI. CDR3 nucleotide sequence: TGTGCCAGCAGTGAAGGGAGCGCGGCAAATTATGGCTACACCTTC. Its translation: CASSEGSAANYGYTF. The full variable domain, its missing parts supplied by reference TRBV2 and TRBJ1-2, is EPEVTQTPSHQVTQMGQEVILRCVPISNHLYFYWYRQILGQKVEFLVSFYNNEISEKSEIFDDQFSVERPDGSNFTLKIRSTKLEDSAMYFCASSEGSAANYGYTFGSGTRLTVV.

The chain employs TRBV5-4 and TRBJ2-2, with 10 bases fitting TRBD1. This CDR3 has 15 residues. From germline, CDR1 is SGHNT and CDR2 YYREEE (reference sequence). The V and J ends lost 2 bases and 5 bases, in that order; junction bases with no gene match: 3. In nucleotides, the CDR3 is TGTGCCAGCAGCTTCGGACAGGGGGGGACCGGGGAGCTGTTTTTT. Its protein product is CASSFGQGGTGELFF. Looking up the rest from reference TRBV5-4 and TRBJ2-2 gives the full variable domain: ETGVTQSPTHLIKTRGQQVTLRCSSQSGHNTVSWYQQALGQGPQFIFQYYREEENGRGNFPPRFSGLQFPNYSSELNVNALELDDSALYLCASSFGQGGTGELFFGEGSRLTVL.

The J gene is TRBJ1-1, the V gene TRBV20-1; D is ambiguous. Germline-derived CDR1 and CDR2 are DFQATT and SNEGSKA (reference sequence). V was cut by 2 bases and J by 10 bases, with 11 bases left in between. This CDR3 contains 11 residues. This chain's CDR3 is CSARRSEGAFF. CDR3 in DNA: TGCAGTGCTAGACGGTCCGAGGGAGCTTTCTTT.

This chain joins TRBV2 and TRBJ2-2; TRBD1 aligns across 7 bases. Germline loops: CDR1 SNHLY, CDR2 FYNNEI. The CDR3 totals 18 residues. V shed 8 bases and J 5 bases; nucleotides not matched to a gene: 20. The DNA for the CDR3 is TGTGCCAGCCTCAATCCTGTCTTAAGGGACAGAAGGACCGGGGAGCTGTTTTTT. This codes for CASLNPVLRDRRTGELFF.

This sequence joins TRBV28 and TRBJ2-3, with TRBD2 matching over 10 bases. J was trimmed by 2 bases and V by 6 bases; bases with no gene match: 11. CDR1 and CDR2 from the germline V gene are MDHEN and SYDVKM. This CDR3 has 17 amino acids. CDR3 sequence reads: CASRRDLAGGPTDTQYF. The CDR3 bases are TGTGCCAGCAGACGAGACTTAGCGGGGGGCCCCACAGATACGCAGTATTTT. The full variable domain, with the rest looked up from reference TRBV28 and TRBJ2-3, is DVKVTQSSRYLVKRTGEKVFLECVQDMDHENMFWYRQDPGLGLRLIYFSYDVKMKEKGDIPEGYSVSREKKERFSLILESASTNQTSMYLCASRRDLAGGPTDTQYFGPGTRLTVL.

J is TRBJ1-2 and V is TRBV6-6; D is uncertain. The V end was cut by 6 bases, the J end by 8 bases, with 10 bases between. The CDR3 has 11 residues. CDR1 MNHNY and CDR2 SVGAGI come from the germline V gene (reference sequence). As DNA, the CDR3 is TGTGCCAGCAGCTCGGCGCTCGGCTACACCTTC. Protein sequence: CASSSALGYTF.

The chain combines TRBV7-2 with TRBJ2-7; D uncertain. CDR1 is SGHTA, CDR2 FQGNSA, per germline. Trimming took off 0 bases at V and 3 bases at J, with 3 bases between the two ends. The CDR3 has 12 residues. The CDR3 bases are TGTGCCAGCAGCTTAGCGGTCTACGAGCAGTACTTC. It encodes CASSLAVYEQYF.

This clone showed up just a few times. The CDR3 sequence is CAWSIYRRNTEAFF. CDR3 coding DNA: TGTGCCTGGAGCATTTACAGAAGAAACACTGAAGCTTTCTTT. The chain couples TRBV30 to TRBJ1-1; D is ambiguous. Germline CDR1 GTSNPN, CDR2 SVGIG (reference sequence). This CDR3 has 14 amino acids. Trimming left V 3 bases short and J 2 bases short, with 13 bases between.

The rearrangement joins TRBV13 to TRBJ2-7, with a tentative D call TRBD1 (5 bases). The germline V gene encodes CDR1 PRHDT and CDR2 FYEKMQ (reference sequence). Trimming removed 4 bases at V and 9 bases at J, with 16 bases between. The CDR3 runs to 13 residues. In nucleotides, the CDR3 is TGTGCCAGCAGCTCAACCGGGTCTCAGGGGCAGTACTTC. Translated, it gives CASSSTGSQGQYF. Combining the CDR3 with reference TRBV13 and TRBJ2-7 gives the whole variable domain AAGVIQSPRHLIKEKRETATLKCYPIPRHDTVYWYQQGPGQDPQFLISFYEKMQSDKGSIPDRFSAQQFSDYHSELNMSSLELGDSALYFCASSSTGSQGQYFGPGTRLTVT.

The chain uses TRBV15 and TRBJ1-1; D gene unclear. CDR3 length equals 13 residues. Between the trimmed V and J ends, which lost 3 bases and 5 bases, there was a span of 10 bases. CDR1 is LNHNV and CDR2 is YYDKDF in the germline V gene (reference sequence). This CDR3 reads CATSSRPQTEAFF. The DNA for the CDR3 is TGTGCCACCAGCAGTCGACCGCAAACTGAAGCTTTCTTT.

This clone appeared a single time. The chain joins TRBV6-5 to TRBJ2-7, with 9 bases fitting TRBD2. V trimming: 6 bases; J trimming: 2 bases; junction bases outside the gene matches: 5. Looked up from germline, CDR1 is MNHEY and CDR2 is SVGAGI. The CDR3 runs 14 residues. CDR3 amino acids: CASRLAGATYEQYF. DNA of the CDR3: TGTGCCAGCAGATTAGCGGGAGCGACCTACGAGCAGTACTTC.

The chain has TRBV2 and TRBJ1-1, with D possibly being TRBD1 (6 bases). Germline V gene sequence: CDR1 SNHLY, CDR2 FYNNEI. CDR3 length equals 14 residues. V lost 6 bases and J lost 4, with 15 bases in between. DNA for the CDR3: TGTGCCAGCAGCCTTAAAAGGGGGGCCACTGAAGCTTTCTTT. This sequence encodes CASSLKRGATEAFF.

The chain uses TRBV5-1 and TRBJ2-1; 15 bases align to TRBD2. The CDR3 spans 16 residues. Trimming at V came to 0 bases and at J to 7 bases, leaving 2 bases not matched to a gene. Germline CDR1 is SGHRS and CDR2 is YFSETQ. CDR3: CASSLEGTSGRNEQFF. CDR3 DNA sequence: TGCGCCAGCAGCTTGGAGGGGACTAGCGGGAGGAATGAGCAGTTCTTC.

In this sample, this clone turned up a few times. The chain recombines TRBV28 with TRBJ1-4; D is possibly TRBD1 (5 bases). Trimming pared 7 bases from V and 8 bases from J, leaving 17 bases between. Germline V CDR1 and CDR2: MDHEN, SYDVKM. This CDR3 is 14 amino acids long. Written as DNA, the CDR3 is TGTGCCAGCACCTCGCAAAGGGGTAGCGAAAAACTGTTTTTT. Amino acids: CASTSQRGSEKLFF. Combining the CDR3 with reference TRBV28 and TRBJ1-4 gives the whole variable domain DVKVTQSSRYLVKRTGEKVFLECVQDMDHENMFWYRQDPGLGLRLIYFSYDVKMKEKGDIPEGYSVSREKKERFSLILESASTNQTSMYLCASTSQRGSEKLFFGSGTQLSVL.

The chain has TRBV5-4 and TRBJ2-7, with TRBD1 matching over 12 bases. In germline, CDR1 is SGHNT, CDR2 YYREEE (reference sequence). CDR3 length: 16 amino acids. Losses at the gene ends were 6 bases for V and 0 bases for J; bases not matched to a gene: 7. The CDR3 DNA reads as TGTGCCAGCACGACCGGGACAGGGGGCCGCTCCTACGAGCAGTACTTC. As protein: CASTTGTGGRSYEQYF.

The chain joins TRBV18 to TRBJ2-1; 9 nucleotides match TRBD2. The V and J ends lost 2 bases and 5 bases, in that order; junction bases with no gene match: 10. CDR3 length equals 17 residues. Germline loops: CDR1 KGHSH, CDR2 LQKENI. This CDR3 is CASSPMAGGPFDNEQFF. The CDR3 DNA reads TGTGCCAGCTCACCAATGGCGGGAGGGCCTTTCGACAATGAGCAGTTCTTC.

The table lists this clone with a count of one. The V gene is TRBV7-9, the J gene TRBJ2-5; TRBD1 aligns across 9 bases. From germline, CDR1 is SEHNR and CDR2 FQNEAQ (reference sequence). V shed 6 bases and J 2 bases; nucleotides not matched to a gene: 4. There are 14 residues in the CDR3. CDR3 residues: CASRRTGAQETQYF. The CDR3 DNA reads TGTGCCAGCAGGAGGACAGGGGCACAAGAGACCCAGTACTTC.